This is a list of T cell receptor beta chains from one sample in a study of OX40 agonist ivuxolimab in advanced cancers. Clones were read by immunoSEQ multiplex PCR, and TCRdb kept only the in-frame ones, dropping some. This table has approximately 64,000 clones, 86% appearing once. The sequenced sample was CD4+ or CD8+ T cells sorted from blood, obtained in a trial of the OX40 agonist ivuxolimab. The receptors stem from an adult with an advanced solid tumor such as melanoma, head and neck, liver or kidney cancer. Each CDR3 is given with its conserved first and last residue. The order of the fields is D gene, V gene, CDR3 protein. D genes are given only for firm matches.

D gene: -
V gene: TRBV11-2
CDR3 protein: CASSLVRRRGIYNEQFF

D gene: -
V gene: TRBV5-6
CDR3 protein: CASSFVGNEQFF

D gene: -
V gene: TRBV6-1
CDR3 protein: CASTLRETYEQYF

D gene: TRBD2
V gene: TRBV6-5
CDR3 protein: CASSPSGAGYNEQFF

D gene: -
V gene: TRBV10-1
CDR3 protein: CASSESAPRNTQYF

D gene: TRBD2
V gene: TRBV7-9
CDR3 protein: CASSFKMRGDEQFF

D gene: TRBD1
V gene: TRBV4-1
CDR3 protein: CASSPGTGPYGYTF

D gene: -
V gene: TRBV12-5
CDR3 protein: CASGLGTDGNQPQHF

D gene: -
V gene: TRBV5-1
CDR3 protein: CASSLEQGGAEAFF

D gene: TRBD1
V gene: TRBV10-2
CDR3 protein: CASSRQGSSPLHF

D gene: TRBD1
V gene: TRBV9
CDR3 protein: CASSAGQGGSGNQPQHF

D gene: -
V gene: TRBV5-1
CDR3 protein: CASSLVSPGIGEQFF

D gene: -
V gene: TRBV5-6
CDR3 protein: CASSLLLLGDEQYF

D gene: -
V gene: TRBV4-2
CDR3 protein: CASSQGAYMNTEAFF

D gene: TRBD1
V gene: TRBV5-1
CDR3 protein: CASSLGDRTNYGYTF

D gene: TRBD1
V gene: TRBV2
CDR3 protein: CASSGQGDSNQPQHF

D gene: TRBD1
V gene: TRBV19
CDR3 protein: CASSTTGGAGYTF

D gene: -
V gene: TRBV7-2
CDR3 protein: CASSLVGGAEETQYF

D gene: TRBD1
V gene: TRBV29-1
CDR3 protein: CSVEGTGADTQYF

D gene: TRBD1
V gene: TRBV5-4
CDR3 protein: CASSSRQGDTDTQYF

D gene: -
V gene: TRBV19
CDR3 protein: CASSPGTIEAAFF

D gene: -
V gene: TRBV5-1
CDR3 protein: CASSLGRSMNTEAFF

D gene: -
V gene: TRBV11-3
CDR3 protein: CASSLDLGTGELFF

D gene: TRBD2
V gene: TRBV7-2
CDR3 protein: CASSHGTRLETQYF

D gene: TRBD1
V gene: TRBV6-5
CDR3 protein: CASSPMDRGYGYTF

D gene: -
V gene: TRBV18
CDR3 protein: CASSPSGRNEQFF

D gene: -
V gene: TRBV5-4
CDR3 protein: CASSLGQSNYGYTF

D gene: -
V gene: TRBV11-3
CDR3 protein: CASSLRGLEGETQYF

D gene: -
V gene: TRBV28
CDR3 protein: CASSSSGQPQHF

D gene: -
V gene: TRBV5-1
CDR3 protein: CASSLARGSRDTQYF

D gene: TRBD2
V gene: TRBV4-3
CDR3 protein: CASSQDLAGSTDTQYF

D gene: -
V gene: TRBV18
CDR3 protein: CASSPGLGQGRTEAFF

D gene: TRBD2
V gene: TRBV7-2
CDR3 protein: CASSLASGGPQETQYF

D gene: TRBD1
V gene: TRBV12-5
CDR3 protein: CASGLVPEPGQGTFF

D gene: TRBD1
V gene: TRBV4-2
CDR3 protein: CASSQDPGQANSPLHF

D gene: -
V gene: TRBV9
CDR3 protein: CASSVEPRRANSPLHF

D gene: -
V gene: TRBV2
CDR3 protein: CASSSKPNTEAFF

D gene: -
V gene: TRBV28
CDR3 protein: CASSFGDTQYF

D gene: -
V gene: TRBV7-2
CDR3 protein: CASSAGTGELFF

D gene: -
V gene: TRBV19
CDR3 protein: CASSKASDLGTEAFF

D gene: TRBD1
V gene: TRBV10-2
CDR3 protein: CASSGMRRTGGTEAFF

D gene: -
V gene: TRBV19
CDR3 protein: CASSGEGTYQPQHF

D gene: TRBD2
V gene: TRBV29-1
CDR3 protein: CSVDVAGVSYNEQFF

D gene: TRBD1
V gene: TRBV27
CDR3 protein: CASSLSQGRSNSPLHF